This T cell receptor beta chain was found in a study of CD8 T cells in ankylosing spondylitis. Regarding this clonotype: Antigen unknown. A read error may account for a junction end that differs from germline.

TCRdb ran MiXCR on the 5' RACE reads and lists one entry per CDR3 protein. Counted here are fewer than 350,000 distinct CDR3 sequences, approximately 10% occurring once; the ten biggest clones make up 8% to 9.5%. CDR1 and CDR2 (germline): SGHRS, YFSETQ. This CDR3 spans 15 amino acids. Whole-study results and caveats: Disease-linked clones had a CD8+ phenotype and relatively low frequency in peripheral blood. A motif of eight highly homologous TCR beta variants was seen as apparently characteristic of ankylosing spondylitis blood.

V gene TRBV5-1 combines with J gene TRBJ2-7; either TRBD1 or TRBD2 may fit D (5 bases each). Sequencing input: blood, either unsorted or a sorted T cell fraction (not recorded which). The source of this sequence is a female donor with ankylosing spondylitis or in good health (not recorded which). CDR3 bases: TGCGCTAGCAGCTTAGCTCGGGGCCCTTGGAACGAGCAGTACTTC. Translating gives CASSLARGPWNEQYF.